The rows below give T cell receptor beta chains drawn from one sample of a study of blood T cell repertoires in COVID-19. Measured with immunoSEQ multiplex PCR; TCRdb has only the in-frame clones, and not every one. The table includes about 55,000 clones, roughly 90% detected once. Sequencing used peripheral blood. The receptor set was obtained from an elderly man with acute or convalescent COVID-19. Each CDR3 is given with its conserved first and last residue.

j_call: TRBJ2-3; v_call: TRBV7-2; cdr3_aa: CASSSRAGRTDTQYF
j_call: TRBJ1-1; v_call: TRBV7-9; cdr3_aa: CASSLATNTEAFF
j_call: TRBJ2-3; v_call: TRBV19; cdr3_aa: CASKGVLRADTQYF
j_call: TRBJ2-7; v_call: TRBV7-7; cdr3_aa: CASSPTLETGSEQYF
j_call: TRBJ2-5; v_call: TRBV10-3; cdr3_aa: CAISESSGGFGETQYF
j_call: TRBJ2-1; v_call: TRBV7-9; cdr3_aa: CASSLGQGADEQFF
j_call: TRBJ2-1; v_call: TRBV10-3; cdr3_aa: CAISDRAGGLQFF
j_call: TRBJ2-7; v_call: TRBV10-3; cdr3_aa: CAISDLYEQYF
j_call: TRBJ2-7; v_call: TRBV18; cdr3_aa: CASSAGLANTYEQYF
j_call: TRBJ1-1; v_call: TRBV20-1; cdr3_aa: CSASLFAEAFF
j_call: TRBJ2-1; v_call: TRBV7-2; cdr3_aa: CASSFGGGSYNEQFF